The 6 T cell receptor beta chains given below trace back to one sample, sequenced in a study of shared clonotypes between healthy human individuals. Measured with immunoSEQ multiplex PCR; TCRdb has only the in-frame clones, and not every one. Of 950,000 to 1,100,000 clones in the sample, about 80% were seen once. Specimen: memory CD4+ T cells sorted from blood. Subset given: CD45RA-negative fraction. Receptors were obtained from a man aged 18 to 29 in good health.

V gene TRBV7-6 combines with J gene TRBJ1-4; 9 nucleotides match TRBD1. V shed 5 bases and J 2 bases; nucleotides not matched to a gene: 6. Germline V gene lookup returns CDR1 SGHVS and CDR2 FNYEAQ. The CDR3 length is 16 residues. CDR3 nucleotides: TGTGCCAGCAGCACCGGGACAGGGTGGACTAATGAAAAACTGTTTTTT. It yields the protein CASSTGTGWTNEKLFF.

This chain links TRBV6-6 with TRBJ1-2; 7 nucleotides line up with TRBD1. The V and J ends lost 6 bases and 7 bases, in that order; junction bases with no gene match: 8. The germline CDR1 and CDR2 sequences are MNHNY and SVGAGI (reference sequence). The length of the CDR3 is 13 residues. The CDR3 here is CASRPGGSGGYTF. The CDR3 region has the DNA TGTGCCAGCAGGCCAGGGGGGAGTGGTGGCTACACCTTC.

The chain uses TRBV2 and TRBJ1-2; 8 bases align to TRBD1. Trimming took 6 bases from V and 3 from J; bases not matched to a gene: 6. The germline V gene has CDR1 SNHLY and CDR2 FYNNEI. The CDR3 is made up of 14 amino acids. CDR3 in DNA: TGTGCCAGCAGGGGACAGGTGAGCGACTATGGCTACACCTTC. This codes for CASRGQVSDYGYTF.

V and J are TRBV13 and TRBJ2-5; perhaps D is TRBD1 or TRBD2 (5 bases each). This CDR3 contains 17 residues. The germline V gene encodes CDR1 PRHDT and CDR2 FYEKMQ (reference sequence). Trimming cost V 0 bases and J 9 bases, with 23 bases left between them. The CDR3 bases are TGTGCCAGCAGCTTAGGCCGGCTAAGGGACGGAGTAGGGGCCCAGTACTTC. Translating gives CASSLGRLRDGVGAQYF. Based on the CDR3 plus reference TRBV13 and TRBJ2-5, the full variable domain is AAGVIQSPRHLIKEKRETATLKCYPIPRHDTVYWYQQGPGQDPQFLISFYEKMQSDKGSIPDRFSAQQFSDYHSELNMSSLELGDSALYFCASSLGRLRDGVGAQYFGPGTRLLVL.

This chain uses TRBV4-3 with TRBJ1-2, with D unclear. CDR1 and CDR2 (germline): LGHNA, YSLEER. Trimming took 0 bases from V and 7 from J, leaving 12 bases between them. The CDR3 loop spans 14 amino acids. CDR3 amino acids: CASSQDISARGYTF. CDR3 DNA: TGCGCCAGCAGCCAAGATATCTCCGCCCGTGGCTACACCTTC.

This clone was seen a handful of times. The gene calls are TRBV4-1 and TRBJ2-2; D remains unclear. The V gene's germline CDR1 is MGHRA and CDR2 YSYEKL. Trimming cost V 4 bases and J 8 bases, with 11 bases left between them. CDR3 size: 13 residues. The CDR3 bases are TGCGCCAGCAGCCCGAATAGTAGAGGGGAGCTGTTTTTT. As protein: CASSPNSRGELFF.